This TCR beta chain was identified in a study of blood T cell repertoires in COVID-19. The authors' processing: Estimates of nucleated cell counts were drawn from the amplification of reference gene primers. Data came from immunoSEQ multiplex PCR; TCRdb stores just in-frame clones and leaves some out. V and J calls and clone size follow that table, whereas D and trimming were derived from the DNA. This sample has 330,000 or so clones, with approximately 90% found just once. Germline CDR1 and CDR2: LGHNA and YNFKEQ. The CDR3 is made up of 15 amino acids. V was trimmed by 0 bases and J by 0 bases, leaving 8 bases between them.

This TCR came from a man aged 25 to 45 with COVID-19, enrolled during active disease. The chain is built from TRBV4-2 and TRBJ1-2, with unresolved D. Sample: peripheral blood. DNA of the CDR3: TGTGCCAGCAGCCAAGATATAGTATCTAACTATGGCTACACCTTC. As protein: CASSQDIVSNYGYTF.